This entry lists 7 T cell receptor beta chains sequenced from one sample in a study of blood T cell repertoires in COVID-19. TCRdb's table, derived via immunoSEQ multiplex PCR, lists solely in-frame clones and lacks some. The top ten clones hold less than 2.5% of a sample with 350,000 to 400,000 clones, approximately 89% of them seen once. Sequenced sample: PBMCs or T cells enriched from blood (not recorded which). The origin of the receptors is a middle-aged man in a cohort exposed to, infected with or recovered from COVID-19 (not recorded which).

The chain employs TRBV18 and TRBJ1-4; 7 nucleotides align to TRBD1. J was trimmed by 8 bases and V by 5 bases; bases with no gene match: 5. Germline-derived CDR1 and CDR2 are KGHSH and LQKENI. The length of the CDR3 is 13 residues. CDR3 protein: CASSRGQAEKLFF. The DNA of the CDR3 is TGTGCCAGCTCAAGAGGACAGGCCGAAAAACTGTTTTTT.

This clone has just one count. V is TRBV19 and J is TRBJ2-7; TRBD1 agrees at 9 bases. The V and J ends lost 4 bases and 5 bases, in that order; junction bases with no gene match: 6. Germline CDR1 is LNHDA and CDR2 is SQIVND (reference sequence). There are 14 residues in the CDR3. CDR3 protein: CASSRGTGTNEQYF. The CDR3 nucleotides are TGTGCCAGTAGTAGGGGGACAGGGACCAACGAGCAGTACTTC.

This chain links TRBV7-8 with TRBJ1-3, with D possibly TRBD1 on 6 matching bases. Deletions cut 3 bases from V and 4 bases from J, with 10 bases between. Germline V gene data show CDR1 as SGHVS and CDR2 as FQNEAQ. The CDR3 loop spans 14 amino acids. The CDR3 sequence: CASSLADRGNTIYF. CDR3 bases: TGTGCCAGCAGCTTGGCGGACAGAGGAAACACCATATATTTT.

The V and J genes are TRBV28 and TRBJ1-2, with a weak D call TRBD1 (5 bases). The CDR3 sequence is 14 residues long. Germline lookup yields CDR1 MDHEN and CDR2 SYDVKM. Trimming removed 3 bases at V and 6 bases at J, with 14 bases between. CDR3: CASSLPGYVDGYTF. Here the CDR3 DNA reads TGTGCCAGCAGTTTGCCAGGGTACGTAGATGGCTACACCTTC.

The V gene is TRBV10-3, the J gene TRBJ2-3; D is possibly TRBD1 (7 bases). Germline V gives CDR1 ENHRY, CDR2 SYGVKD. CDR3 size: 17 residues. With 2 bases removed from V and 3 bases from J, the gap between germline ends came to 18 bases. CDR3 region: CAISERERQGGTDTQYF. In nucleotides, the CDR3 is TGTGCCATCAGTGAGCGAGAAAGACAGGGAGGAACAGATACGCAGTATTTT.

J is TRBJ2-2 and V is TRBV30; tentative D call: TRBD2 (5 bases). V was cut by 3 bases and J by 7 bases, with 12 bases left in between. The CDR3 runs to 13 residues. Per the germline V gene, CDR1 is GTSNPN and CDR2 is SVGIG (reference sequence). For the CDR3, the DNA is TGTGCCTGGAGGTCACAGAGGGTCGGGGAGCTGTTTTTT. It codes for CAWRSQRVGELFF.

This chain joins TRBV29-1 and TRBJ2-1; 10 nucleotides match TRBD1. The CDR3 contains 12 residues. J was trimmed by 4 bases and V by 8 bases; bases with no gene match: 2. CDR1 SQVTM and CDR2 ANQGSEA come from the germline V gene. The CDR3 DNA is TGCAGCACGGGACAGGGGTACAATGAGCAGTTCTTC. This encodes CSTGQGYNEQFF.